The 11 T cell receptor beta chains listed next were all sequenced from one sample in a study of cytomegalovirus exposure and HLA in healthy donors. Both 60 Vbeta primers and 13 Jbeta primers went into the PCR. Generated by immunoSEQ multiplex PCR, the TCRdb table keeps only in-frame clones and is missing some. This table lists roughly 80,000 clones. The sequencing sample was made of PBMCs. Source of these receptors: a woman in her twenties or thirties in good health and CMV-seronegative.

This rearrangement joins TRBV6-5 to TRBJ1-2; the D is unclear. The CDR3 loop spans 14 amino acids. V was shortened by 6 bases and J by 8 bases, with 19 bases between the two germline ends. Germline loops: CDR1 MNHEY, CDR2 SVGAGI. CDR3 nucleotides: TGTGCCAGCAGACCGGTCGGTACTTACGGGGGCTACACCTTC. It encodes CASRPVGTYGGYTF.

The rearrangement links TRBV6-1 to TRBJ2-1; TRBD1 matches at 8 bases. The CDR3 runs to 13 residues. J gave up 6 bases and V 11 bases, and 9 bases lay outside the gene matches. Germline assignment: CDR1 MNHNS and CDR2 SASEGT. CDR3 sequence (DNA): TGTGCCTCCCGACAGGGGTCTGCCAATGAGCAGTTCTTC. Encoded protein: CASRQGSANEQFF.

The V gene is TRBV10-2, the J gene TRBJ1-1; the D gene is possibly TRBD1 (6 bases). The V gene's germline CDR1 is WSHSY and CDR2 SAAADI. The CDR3 is made up of 13 amino acids. Trimming left V 6 bases short and J 1 base short, with 9 bases between. The chain's CDR3 is CASRDRENTEAFF. The CDR3 nucleotides read TGCGCCAGCAGGGACAGAGAGAACACTGAAGCTTTCTTT.

The chain employs TRBV5-1 and TRBJ2-5, with D tentatively TRBD2 (6 bases). Trimming cost V 3 bases and J 2 bases, with 17 bases left between them. The germline gives CDR1 SGHRS, CDR2 YFSETQ. This CDR3 spans 16 amino acids. For the CDR3, the DNA is TGCGCCAGCAGCTGGGGGTACGGGAGAGGGCAAGAGACCCAGTACTTC. It encodes CASSWGYGRGQETQYF.

The chain uses TRBV30 and TRBJ1-1; no definite D call. Per the germline V gene, CDR1 is GTSNPN and CDR2 is SVGIG (reference sequence). V shed 5 bases and J shed 1 base, with 11 bases lying between them. This CDR3 is 13 amino acids long. The chain's CDR3 is CAWVAVSNTEAFF. CDR3 nucleotide sequence: TGTGCCTGGGTCGCGGTCTCGAACACTGAAGCTTTCTTT.

The chain couples TRBV14 to TRBJ2-6; possible D gene TRBD1, 5 bases. The CDR3 totals 18 residues. V was trimmed by 1 base and J by 3 bases, leaving 16 bases between them. Germline loops: CDR1 SGHDN, CDR2 FVKESK. DNA of the CDR3: TGTGCCAGCAGCCAAGGAGCAGGGAATGTTGGTGGGGCCAACGTCCTGACTTTC. This encodes CASSQGAGNVGGANVLTF.

The chain employs TRBV27 and TRBJ2-7; 10 nucleotides agree with TRBD1. Germline values: CDR1 MNHEY, CDR2 SMNVEV (reference sequence). V lost 5 bases and J lost 5; bases outside the gene matches: 6. This CDR3 spans 14 amino acids. The CDR3: CASSTRDRGHEQYF. CDR3 sequence (DNA): TGTGCCAGCAGTACCCGGGACAGGGGTCACGAGCAGTACTTC.

The chain joins TRBV5-6 to TRBJ2-4; TRBD1 aligns across 10 bases. V lost 0 bases to trimming and J lost 0 bases; unmatched junction nucleotides: 3. CDR3 length: 17 amino acids. Looked up from germline, CDR1 is SGHDT and CDR2 is YYEEEE. CDR3 loop: CASSLGQGALAKNIQYF. CDR3 DNA: TGTGCCAGCAGCTTGGGACAGGGGGCGCTAGCCAAAAACATTCAGTACTTC.

The genes are TRBV7-8 and TRBJ2-7; D possibly corresponds to TRBD2 (6 bases). CDR3 size: 16 residues. Germline CDR1 and CDR2: SGHVS and FQNEAQ. V was trimmed by 4 bases and J by 1 base, leaving 17 bases between them. The CDR3 DNA follows: TGTGCCAGCAGCTCCCAAGGAGGGGCGACTTCCTACGAGCAGTACTTC. Translation: CASSSQGGATSYEQYF.

The V and J genes are TRBV18 and TRBJ2-4; 8 bases line up with TRBD1. Germline CDR1 and CDR2: KGHSH and LQKENI. The CDR3 spans 17 residues. V gave up 4 bases and J gave up 0 bases; unmatched junction bases: 8. The CDR3 DNA reads as TGTGCCAGCTCACACACAGGGGGTCGGGCAGCCAAAAACATTCAGTACTTC. It specifies CASSHTGGRAAKNIQYF.

The gene calls are TRBV6-5 and TRBJ2-7; a weak D match, TRBD2 (5 bases). The length of the CDR3 is 13 residues. Germline CDR1 is MNHEY and CDR2 is SVGAGI. The ends were cut back, 2 bases at V and 6 bases at J, with 11 bases in the middle. CDR3 nucleotides: TGTGCCAGCAGTTACGTAGGAGGCGGCGAGCAGTACTTC. It codes for CASSYVGGGEQYF.